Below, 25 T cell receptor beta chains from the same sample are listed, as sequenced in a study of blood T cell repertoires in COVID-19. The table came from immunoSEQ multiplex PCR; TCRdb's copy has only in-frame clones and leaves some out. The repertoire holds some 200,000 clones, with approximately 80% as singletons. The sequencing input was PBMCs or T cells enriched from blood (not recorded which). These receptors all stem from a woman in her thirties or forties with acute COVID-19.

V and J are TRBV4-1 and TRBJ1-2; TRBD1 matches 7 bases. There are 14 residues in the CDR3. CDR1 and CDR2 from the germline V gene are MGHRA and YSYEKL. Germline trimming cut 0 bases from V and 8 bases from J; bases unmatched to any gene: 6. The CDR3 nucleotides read TGCGCCAGCAGCCAAGAAACAGGGGCGTACGGCTACACCTTC. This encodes CASSQETGAYGYTF.

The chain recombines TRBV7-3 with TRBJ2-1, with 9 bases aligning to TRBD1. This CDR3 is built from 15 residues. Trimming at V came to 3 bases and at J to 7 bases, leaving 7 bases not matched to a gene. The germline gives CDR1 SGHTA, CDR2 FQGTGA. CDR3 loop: CASSFPGQGPNEQFF. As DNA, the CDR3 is TGTGCCAGCAGCTTCCCGGGACAGGGACCGAATGAGCAGTTCTTC.

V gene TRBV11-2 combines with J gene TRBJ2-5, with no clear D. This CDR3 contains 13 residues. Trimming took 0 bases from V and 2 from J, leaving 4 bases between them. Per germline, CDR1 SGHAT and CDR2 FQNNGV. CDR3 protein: CASSLEQQETQYF. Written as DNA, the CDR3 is TGTGCCAGCAGCTTAGAACAGCAAGAGACCCAGTACTTC.

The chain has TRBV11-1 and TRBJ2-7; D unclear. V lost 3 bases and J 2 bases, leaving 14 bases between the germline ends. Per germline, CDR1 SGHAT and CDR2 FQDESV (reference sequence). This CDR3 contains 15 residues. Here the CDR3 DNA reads TGTGCCAGCAGCTTTAACAGCCTCAGAACCTACGAGCAGTACTTC. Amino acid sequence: CASSFNSLRTYEQYF.

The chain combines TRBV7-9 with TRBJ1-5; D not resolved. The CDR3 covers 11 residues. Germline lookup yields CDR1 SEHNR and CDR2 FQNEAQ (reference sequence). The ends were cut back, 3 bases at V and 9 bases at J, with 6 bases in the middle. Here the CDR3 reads CASSLYRPQHF. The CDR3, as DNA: TGTGCCAGCAGCTTGTATCGGCCCCAGCATTTT.

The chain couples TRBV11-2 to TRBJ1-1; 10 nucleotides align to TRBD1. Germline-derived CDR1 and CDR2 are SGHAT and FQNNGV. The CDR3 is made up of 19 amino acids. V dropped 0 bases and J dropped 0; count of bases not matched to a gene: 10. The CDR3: CASSLDGRGQGRMNTEAFF. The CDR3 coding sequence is TGTGCCAGCAGCTTAGATGGTCGGGGACAGGGGCGAATGAACACTGAAGCTTTCTTT.

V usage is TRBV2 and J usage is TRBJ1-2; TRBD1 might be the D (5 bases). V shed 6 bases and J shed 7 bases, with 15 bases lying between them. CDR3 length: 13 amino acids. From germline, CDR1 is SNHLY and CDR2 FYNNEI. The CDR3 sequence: CASRASGYSGYTF. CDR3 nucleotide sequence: TGTGCCAGCAGGGCCTCAGGGTACAGTGGCTACACCTTC.

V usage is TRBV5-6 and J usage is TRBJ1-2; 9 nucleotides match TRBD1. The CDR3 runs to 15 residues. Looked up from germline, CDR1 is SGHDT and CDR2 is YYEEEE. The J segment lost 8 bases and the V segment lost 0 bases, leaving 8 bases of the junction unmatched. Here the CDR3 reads CASSLEQGAVGGYTF. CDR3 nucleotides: TGTGCCAGCAGCTTGGAACAGGGGGCCGTGGGCGGCTACACCTTC.

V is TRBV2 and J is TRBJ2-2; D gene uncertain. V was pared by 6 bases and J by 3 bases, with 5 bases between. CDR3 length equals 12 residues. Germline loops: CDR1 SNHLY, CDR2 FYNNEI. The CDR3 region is CASRADTGELFF. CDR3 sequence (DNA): TGTGCCAGCAGGGCGGACACCGGGGAGCTGTTTTTT.

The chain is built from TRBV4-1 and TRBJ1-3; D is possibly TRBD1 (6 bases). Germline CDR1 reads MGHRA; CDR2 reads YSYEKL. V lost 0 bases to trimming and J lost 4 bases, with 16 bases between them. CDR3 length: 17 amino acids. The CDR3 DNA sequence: TGCGCCAGCAGCCAAGATTCCGGGGCAGGGGCCGGAAACACCATATATTTT. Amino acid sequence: CASSQDSGAGAGNTIYF.

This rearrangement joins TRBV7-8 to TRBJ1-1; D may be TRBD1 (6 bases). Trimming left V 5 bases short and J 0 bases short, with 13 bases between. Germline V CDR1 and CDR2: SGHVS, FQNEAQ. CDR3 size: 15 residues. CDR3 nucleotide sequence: TGTGCCAGCAGCCCCGAGGGACACATGAACACTGAAGCTTTCTTT. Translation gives CASSPEGHMNTEAFF.

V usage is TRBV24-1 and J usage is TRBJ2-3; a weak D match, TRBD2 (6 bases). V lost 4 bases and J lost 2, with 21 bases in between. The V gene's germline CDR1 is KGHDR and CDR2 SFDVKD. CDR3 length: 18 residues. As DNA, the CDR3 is TGTGCCACCAGTGACCAAGGACCGCGGGGTGGGCACACAGATACGCAGTATTTT. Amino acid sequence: CATSDQGPRGGHTDTQYF.

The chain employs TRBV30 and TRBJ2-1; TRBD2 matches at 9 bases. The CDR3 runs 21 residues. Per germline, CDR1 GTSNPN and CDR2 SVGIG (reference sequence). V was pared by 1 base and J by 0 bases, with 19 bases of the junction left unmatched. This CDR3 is CAWSGPQVLQGAGGSYNEQFF. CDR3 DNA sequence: TGTGCCTGGAGTGGCCCCCAGGTCCTTCAGGGAGCGGGGGGCTCCTACAATGAGCAGTTCTTC. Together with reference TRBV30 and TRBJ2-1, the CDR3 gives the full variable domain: SQTIHQWPATLVQPVGSPLSLECTVEGTSNPNLYWYRQAAGRGLQLLFYSVGIGQISSEVPQNLSASRPQDRQFILSSKKLLLSDSGFYLCAWSGPQVLQGAGGSYNEQFFGPGTRLTVL.

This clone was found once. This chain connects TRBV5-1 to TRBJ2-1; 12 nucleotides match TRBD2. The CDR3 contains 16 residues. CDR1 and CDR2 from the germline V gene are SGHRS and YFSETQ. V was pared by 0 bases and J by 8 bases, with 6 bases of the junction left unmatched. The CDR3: CASSLDPSGGADEQFF. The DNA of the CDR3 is TGCGCCAGCAGCTTGGACCCTAGCGGGGGGGCTGATGAGCAGTTCTTC.

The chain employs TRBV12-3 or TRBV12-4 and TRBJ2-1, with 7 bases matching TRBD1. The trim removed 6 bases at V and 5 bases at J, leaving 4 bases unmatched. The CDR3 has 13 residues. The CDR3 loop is CASSVGTDNEQFF. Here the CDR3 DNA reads TGTGCCAGCAGCGTGGGGACAGACAATGAGCAGTTCTTC.

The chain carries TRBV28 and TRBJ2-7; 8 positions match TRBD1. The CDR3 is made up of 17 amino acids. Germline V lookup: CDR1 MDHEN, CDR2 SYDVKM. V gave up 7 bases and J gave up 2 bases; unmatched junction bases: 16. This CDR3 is CASKDGQGYLGPYEQYF. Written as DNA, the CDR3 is TGTGCCAGCAAAGACGGACAGGGATATTTAGGTCCCTACGAGCAGTACTTC. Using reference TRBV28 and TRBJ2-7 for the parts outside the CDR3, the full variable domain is DVKVTQSSRYLVKRTGEKVFLECVQDMDHENMFWYRQDPGLGLRLIYFSYDVKMKEKGDIPEGYSVSREKKERFSLILESASTNQTSMYLCASKDGQGYLGPYEQYFGPGTRLTVT.

The CDR3 sequence: CASSALPANEKLFF. DNA for the CDR3: TGCGCCAGCAGTGCACTGCCTGCTAATGAAAAACTGTTTTTT. The J gene is TRBJ1-4, the V gene TRBV5-1; D not certain. V was cut by 5 bases and J by 3 bases, with 11 bases left in between. This CDR3 comprises 14 residues. Germline V lookup: CDR1 SGHRS, CDR2 YFSETQ. Combining the CDR3 with reference TRBV5-1 and TRBJ1-4 gives the whole variable domain KAGVTQTPRYLIKTRGQQVTLSCSPISGHRSVSWYQQTPGQGLQFLFEYFSETQRNKGNFPGRFSGRQFSNSRSEMNVSTLELGDSALYLCASSALPANEKLFFGSGTQLSVL.

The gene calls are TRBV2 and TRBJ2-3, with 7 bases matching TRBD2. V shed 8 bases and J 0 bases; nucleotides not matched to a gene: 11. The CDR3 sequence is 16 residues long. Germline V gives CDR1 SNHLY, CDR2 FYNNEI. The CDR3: CASQRASGPSTDTQYF. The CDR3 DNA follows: TGTGCCAGCCAACGGGCTAGCGGACCCAGCACAGATACGCAGTATTTT.

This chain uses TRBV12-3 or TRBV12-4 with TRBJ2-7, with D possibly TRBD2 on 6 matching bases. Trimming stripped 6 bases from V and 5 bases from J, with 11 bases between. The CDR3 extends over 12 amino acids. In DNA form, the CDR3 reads TGTGCCAGCAGGGGTTCGGGGGACGAGCAGTACTTC. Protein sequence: CASRGSGDEQYF.

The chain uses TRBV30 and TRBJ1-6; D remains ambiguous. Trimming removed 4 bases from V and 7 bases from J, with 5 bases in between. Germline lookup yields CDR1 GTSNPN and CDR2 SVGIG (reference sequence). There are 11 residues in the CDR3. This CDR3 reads CAWTLNSPLHF. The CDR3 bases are TGTGCCTGGACCTTGAATTCACCCCTCCACTTT.

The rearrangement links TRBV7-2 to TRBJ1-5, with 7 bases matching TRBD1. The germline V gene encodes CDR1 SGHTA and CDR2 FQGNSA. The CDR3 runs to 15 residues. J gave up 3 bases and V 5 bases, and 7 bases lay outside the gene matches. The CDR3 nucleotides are TGTGCCAGCAGCACGGGACAGCTGTCCAATCAGCCCCAGCATTTT. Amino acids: CASSTGQLSNQPQHF.

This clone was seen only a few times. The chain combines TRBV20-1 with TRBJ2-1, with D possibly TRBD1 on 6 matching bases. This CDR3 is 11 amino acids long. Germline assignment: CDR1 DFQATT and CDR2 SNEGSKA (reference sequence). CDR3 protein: CSPLGGNEQFF. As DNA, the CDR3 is TGCAGCCCACTAGGGGGCAATGAGCAGTTCTTC.

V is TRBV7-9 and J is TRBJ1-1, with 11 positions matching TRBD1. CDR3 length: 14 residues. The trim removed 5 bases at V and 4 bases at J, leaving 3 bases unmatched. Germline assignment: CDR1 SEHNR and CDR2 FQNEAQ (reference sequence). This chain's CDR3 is CASSVGTGGTEAFF. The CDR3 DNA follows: TGTGCCAGCAGCGTAGGGACAGGGGGCACTGAAGCTTTCTTT.

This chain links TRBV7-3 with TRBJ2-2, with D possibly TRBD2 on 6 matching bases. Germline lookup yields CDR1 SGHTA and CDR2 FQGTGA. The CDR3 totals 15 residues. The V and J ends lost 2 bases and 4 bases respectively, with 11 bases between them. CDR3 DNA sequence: TGTGCCAGCAGCTTAGCGGGACTCCCCACCGGGGAGCTGTTTTTT. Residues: CASSLAGLPTGELFF.

The DNA of the CDR3 is TGTGCCAGCAGGAGAACAGTATTGTCCTACGAGCAGTACTTC. Encoded protein: CASRRTVLSYEQYF. V is TRBV6-5 and J is TRBJ2-7; no definite D call. The CDR3 has 14 amino acids. The V end lost 6 bases, the J end lost 1 base, and 13 bases lay between the germline ends. The germline V gene has CDR1 MNHEY and CDR2 SVGAGI.